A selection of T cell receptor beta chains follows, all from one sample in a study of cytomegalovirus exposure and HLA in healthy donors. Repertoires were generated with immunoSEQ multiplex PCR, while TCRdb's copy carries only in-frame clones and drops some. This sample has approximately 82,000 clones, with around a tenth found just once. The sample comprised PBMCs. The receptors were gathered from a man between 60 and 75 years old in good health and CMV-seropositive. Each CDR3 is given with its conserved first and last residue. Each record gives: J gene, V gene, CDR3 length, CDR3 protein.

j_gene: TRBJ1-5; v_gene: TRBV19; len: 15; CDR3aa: CASSEGSGSNQPQHF
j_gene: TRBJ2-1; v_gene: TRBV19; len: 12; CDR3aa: CASSDRESEQFF
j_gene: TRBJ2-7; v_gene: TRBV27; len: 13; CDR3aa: CASSLEGGHEQYF
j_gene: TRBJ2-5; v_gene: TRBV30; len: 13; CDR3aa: CAWAGLAVETQYF
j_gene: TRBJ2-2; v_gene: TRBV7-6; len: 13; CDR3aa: CASSHGGAGELFF
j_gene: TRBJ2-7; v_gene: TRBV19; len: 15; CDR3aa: CASTRGLQGAYEQYF
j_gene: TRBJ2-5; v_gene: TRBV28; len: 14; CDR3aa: CASIPPGSKETQYF
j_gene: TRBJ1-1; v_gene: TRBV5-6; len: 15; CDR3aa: CASSLDTGGSTEAFF
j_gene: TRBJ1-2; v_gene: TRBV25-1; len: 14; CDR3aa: CASSDPGVTHGYTF
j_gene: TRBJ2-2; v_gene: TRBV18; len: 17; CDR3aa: CASSNRETGARTGELFF
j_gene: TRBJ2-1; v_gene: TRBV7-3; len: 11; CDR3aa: CASSQNNEQFF
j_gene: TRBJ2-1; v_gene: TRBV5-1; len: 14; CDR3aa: CASFQGGKNNEQFF
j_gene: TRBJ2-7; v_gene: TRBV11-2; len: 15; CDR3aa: CASSLGTGESYEQYF
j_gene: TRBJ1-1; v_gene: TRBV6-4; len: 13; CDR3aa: CASRDGANTEAFF
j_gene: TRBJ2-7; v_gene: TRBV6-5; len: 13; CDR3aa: CASCRGEEYEQYF
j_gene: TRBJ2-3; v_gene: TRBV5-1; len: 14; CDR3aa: CASSRFESTDTQYF
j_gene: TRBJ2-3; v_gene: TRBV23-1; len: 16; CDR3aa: CASSLPGRSCTDTQYF
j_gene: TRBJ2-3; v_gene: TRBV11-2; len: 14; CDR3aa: CASGTPSAADTQYF
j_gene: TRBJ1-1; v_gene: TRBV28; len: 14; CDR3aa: CASIFSGENTEAFF
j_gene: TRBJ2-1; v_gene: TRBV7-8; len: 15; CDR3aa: CASSTLAGGYNEQFF
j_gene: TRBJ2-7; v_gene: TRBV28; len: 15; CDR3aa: CASSSRDSRFYEQYF
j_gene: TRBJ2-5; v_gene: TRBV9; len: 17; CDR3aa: CASSVGPLGGWEEAQYF
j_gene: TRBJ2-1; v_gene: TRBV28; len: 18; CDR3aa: CASSPPGRELAGYNEQFF
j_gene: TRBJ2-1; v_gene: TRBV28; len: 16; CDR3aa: CASTPGDSGGWAEQFF
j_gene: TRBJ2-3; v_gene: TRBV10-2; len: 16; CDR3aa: CASSSKRGGEADTQYF
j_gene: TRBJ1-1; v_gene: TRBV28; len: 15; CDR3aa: CASSWGTGGSTEAFF
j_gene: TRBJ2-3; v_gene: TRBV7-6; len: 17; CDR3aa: CASSLGATSGRRDTQYF
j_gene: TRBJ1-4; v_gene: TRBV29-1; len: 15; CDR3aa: CSSSTGGIGNEKLFF
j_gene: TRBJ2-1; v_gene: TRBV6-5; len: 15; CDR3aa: CASRPTSVGRNEQFF
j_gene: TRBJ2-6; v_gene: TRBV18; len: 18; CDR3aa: CASSPLGTGTSGANVLTF
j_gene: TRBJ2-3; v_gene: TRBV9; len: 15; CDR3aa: CASSVWTGMTDTQYF
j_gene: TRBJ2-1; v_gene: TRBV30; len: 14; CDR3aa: CAWTSGGAYNEQFF
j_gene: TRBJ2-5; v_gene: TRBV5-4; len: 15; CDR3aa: CASSLVAQGQETQYF
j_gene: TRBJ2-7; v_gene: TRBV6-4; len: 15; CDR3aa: CASSPLAGTGYEQYF
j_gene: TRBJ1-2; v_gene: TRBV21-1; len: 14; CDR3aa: CASTSTTGNYGYTF
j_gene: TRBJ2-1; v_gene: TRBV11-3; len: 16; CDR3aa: CASSLGRGSSKNEQFF
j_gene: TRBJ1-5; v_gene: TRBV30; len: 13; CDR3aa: CAWSGSRDQPQHF
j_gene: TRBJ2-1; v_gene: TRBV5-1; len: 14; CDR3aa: CASSLTSGVNEQFF
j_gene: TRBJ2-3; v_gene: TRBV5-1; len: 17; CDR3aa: CASSSRREGISTDTQYF
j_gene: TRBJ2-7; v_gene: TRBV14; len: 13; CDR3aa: CASSQARDYPQYF
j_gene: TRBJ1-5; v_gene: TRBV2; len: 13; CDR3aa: CASSDRGRQPQHF
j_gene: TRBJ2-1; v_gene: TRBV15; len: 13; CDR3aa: CATSRDANNEQFF
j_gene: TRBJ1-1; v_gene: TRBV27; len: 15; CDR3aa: CASSSLDRGDTEAFF
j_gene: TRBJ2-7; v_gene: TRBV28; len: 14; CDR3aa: CASSTSGRVYEQYF
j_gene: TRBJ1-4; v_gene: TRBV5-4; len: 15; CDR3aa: CASSLGGDSNEKLFF